This TCR beta chain derives from a study of shared clonotypes between healthy human individuals. Whole-study findings and limits: Sharing across several donors was seen in 4% to 6.5% of naive CD4 clonotypes.

Concerning this clone itself: Its target is unknown.

The V end was cut by 5 bases, the J end by 2 bases, with 16 bases between. This CDR3 is built from 16 residues. The germline V gene encodes CDR1 PRHDT and CDR2 FYEKMQ (reference sequence). Profiling relied on immunoSEQ multiplex PCR, and the TCRdb table lists in-frame clones only, not all of them. The sample shows more than 1,200,000 clones, roughly 98.5% of them seen only once. The rearrangement links TRBV13 to TRBJ2-1; tentative D call: TRBD2 (6 bases). The sample consisted of naive CD4+ T cells sorted from blood. As for subset: CD45RA+ positively selected. This receptor was identified in a man aged 30 to 39 in good health. This chain's CDR3 is CASSLWRVGAYNEQFF. The CDR3 nucleotides are TGTGCCAGCAGCCTCTGGAGGGTGGGTGCCTACAATGAGCAGTTCTTC.